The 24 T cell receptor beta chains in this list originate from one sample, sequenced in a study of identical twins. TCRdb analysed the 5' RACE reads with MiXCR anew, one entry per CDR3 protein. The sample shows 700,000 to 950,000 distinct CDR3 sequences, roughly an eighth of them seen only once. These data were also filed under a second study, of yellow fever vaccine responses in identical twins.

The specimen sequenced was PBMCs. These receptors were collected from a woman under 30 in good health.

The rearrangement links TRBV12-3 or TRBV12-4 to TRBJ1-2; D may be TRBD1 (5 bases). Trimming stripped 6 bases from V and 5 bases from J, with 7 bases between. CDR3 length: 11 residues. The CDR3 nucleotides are TGTGCCAGCAGCGGGGCTTATGGCTACACCTTC. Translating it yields CASSGAYGYTF.

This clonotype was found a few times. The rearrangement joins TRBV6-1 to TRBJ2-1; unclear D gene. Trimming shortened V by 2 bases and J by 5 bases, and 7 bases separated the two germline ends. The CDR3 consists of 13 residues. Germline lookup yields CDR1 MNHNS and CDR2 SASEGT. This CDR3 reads CASSEMWDNEQFF. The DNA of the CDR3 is TGTGCCAGCAGTGAAATGTGGGACAATGAGCAGTTCTTC.

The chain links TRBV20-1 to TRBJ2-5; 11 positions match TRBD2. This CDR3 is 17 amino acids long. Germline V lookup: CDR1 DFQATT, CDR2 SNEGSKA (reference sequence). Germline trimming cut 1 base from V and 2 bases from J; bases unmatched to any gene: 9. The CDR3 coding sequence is TGCAGTGCTAGAGCCCCGGGACTAGCGGAGCCTCAAGAGACCCAGTACTTC. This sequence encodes CSARAPGLAEPQETQYF.

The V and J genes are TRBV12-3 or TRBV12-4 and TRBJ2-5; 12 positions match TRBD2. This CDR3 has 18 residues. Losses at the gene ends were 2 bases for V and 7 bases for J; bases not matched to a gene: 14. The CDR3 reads CASSLRSSGRAVGVTQYF. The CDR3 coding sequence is TGTGCCAGCAGTTTACGATCTAGCGGGAGGGCCGTGGGGGTGACCCAGTACTTC.

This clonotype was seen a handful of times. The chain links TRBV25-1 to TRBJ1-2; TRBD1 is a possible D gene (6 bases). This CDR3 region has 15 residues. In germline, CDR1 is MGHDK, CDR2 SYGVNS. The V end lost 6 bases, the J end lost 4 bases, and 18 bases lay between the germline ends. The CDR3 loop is CASSLPGDNSYGYTF. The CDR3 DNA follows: TGTGCCAGCAGCCTACCGGGGGACAATAGCTATGGCTACACCTTC.

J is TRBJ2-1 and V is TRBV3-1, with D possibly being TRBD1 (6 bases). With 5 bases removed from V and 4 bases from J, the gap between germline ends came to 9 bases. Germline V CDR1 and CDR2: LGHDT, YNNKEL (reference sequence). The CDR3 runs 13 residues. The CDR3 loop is CASSGGYYNEQFF. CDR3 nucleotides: TGTGCCAGCAGCGGGGGCTATTACAATGAGCAGTTCTTC.

CDR3 in amino acids: CSARSTGGHATNEQFF. DNA of the CDR3: TGCAGTGCTAGGTCGACCGGGGGGCATGCCACCAATGAGCAGTTCTTC. The chain recombines TRBV20-1 with TRBJ2-1; the D gene is possibly TRBD2 (7 bases). Germline V lookup: CDR1 DFQATT, CDR2 SNEGSKA (reference sequence). V was shortened by 3 bases and J by 6 bases, with 21 bases between the two germline ends. The CDR3 is 16 residues long.

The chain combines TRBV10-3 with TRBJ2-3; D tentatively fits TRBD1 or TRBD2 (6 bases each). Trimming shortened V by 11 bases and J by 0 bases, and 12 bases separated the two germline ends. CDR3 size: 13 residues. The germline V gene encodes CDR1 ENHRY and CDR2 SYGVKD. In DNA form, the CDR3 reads TGTGCCGCCGGGGGCGCTAGCACAGATACGCAGTATTTT. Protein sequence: CAAGGASTDTQYF.

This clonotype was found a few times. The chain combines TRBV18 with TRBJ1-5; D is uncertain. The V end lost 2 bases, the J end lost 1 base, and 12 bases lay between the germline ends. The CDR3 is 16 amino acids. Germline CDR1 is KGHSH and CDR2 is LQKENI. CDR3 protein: CASSPSDLGSNQPQHF. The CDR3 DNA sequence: TGTGCCAGCTCACCATCTGATTTGGGAAGCAATCAGCCCCAGCATTTT. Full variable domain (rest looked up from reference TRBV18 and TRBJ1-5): NAGVMQNPRHLVRRRGQEARLRCSPMKGHSHVYWYRQLPEEGLKFMVYLQKENIIDESGMPKERFSAEFPKEGPSILRIQQVVRGDSAAYFCASSPSDLGSNQPQHFGDGTRLSIL.

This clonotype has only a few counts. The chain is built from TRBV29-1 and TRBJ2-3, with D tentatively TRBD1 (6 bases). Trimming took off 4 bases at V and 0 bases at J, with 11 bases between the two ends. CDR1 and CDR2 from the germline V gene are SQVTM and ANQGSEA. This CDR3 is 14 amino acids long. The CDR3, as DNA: TGCAGCGTTGCACGCGGACAGAGCACAGATACGCAGTATTTT. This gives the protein CSVARGQSTDTQYF.

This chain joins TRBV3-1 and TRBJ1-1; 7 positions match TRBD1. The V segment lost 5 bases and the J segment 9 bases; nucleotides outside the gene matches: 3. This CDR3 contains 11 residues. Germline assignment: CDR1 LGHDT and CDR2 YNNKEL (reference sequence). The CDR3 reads CASSRDSKAFF. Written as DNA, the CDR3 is TGTGCCAGCAGCAGGGACAGCAAAGCTTTCTTT.

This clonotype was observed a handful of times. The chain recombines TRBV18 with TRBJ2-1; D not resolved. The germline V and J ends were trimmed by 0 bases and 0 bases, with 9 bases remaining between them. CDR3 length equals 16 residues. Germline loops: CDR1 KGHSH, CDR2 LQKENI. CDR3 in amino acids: CASSPPTTRSYNEQFF. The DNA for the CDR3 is TGTGCCAGCTCACCACCCACAACCCGCTCCTACAATGAGCAGTTCTTC.

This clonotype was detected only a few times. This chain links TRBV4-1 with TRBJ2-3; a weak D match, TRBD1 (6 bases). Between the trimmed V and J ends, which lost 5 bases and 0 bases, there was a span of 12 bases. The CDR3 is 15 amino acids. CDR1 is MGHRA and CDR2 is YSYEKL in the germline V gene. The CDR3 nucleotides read TGCGCCAGCAGCGCGGACAGCCTAAGCACAGATACGCAGTATTTT. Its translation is CASSADSLSTDTQYF.

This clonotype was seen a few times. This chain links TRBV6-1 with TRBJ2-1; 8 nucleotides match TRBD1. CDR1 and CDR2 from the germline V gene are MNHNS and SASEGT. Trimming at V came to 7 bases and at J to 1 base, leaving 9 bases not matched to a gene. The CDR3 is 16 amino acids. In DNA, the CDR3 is TGTGCCAGCAACCAAAGACAGGGGAGATCCTACAATGAGCAGTTCTTC. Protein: CASNQRQGRSYNEQFF.

CDR3 sequence: CASSEYKQGAGGTDTQYF. The CDR3 coding sequence is TGTGCCAGCAGTGAATATAAGCAGGGGGCAGGTGGCACAGATACGCAGTATTTT. The V gene is TRBV25-1, the J gene TRBJ2-3, with 8 positions matching TRBD1. CDR3 length: 18 residues. The V gene end was trimmed by 0 bases and the J gene end by 1 base; junction bases not matched to a gene: 9. Germline assignment: CDR1 MGHDK and CDR2 SYGVNS.

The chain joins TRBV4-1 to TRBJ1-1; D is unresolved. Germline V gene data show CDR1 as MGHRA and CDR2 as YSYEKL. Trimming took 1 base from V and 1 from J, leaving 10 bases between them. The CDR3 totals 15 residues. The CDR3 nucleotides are TGCGCCAGCAGCCAAGTAATTACGGAGAACACTGAAGCTTTCTTT. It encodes CASSQVITENTEAFF.

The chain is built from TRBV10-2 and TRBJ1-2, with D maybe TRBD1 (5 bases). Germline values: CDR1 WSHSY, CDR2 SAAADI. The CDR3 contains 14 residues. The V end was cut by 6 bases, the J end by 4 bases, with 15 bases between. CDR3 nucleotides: TGCGCCAGCAGCGACAGTCCGTGGGCCTATGGCTACACCTTC. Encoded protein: CASSDSPWAYGYTF.

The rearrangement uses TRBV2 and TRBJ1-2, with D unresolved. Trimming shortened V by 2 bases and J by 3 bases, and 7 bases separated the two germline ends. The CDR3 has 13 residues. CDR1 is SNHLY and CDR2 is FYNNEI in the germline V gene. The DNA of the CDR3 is TGTGCCAGCAGTGAAAACCAGCACTATGGCTACACCTTC. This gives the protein CASSENQHYGYTF.

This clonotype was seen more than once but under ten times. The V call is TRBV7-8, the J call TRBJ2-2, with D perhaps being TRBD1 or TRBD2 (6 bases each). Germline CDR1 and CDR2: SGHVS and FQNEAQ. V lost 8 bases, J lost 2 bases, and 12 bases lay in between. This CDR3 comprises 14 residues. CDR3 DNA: TGTGCCAGCGCCGGGGGCCCTAACACCGGGGAGCTGTTTTTT. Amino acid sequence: CASAGGPNTGELFF.

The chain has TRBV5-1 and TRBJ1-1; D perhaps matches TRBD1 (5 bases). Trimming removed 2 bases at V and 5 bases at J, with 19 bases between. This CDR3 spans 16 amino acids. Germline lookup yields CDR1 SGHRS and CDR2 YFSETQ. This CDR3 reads CASSFRRGGGSTEAFF. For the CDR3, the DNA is TGCGCCAGCAGCTTCCGGCGGGGGGGTGGAAGTACTGAAGCTTTCTTT.

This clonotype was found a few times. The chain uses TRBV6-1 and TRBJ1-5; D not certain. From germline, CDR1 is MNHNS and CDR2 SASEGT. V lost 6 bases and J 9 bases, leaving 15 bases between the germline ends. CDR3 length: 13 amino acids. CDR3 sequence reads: CASSPDREWPQHF. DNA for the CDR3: TGTGCCAGCAGCCCGGACCGGGAGTGGCCCCAGCATTTT.

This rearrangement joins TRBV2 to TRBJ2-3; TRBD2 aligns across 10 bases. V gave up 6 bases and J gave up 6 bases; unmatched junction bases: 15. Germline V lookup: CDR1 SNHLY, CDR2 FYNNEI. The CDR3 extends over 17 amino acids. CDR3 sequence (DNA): TGTGCCAGCAGATATAATCTAGCGGGGGTCCTCTCCGATACGCAGTATTTT. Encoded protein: CASRYNLAGVLSDTQYF.

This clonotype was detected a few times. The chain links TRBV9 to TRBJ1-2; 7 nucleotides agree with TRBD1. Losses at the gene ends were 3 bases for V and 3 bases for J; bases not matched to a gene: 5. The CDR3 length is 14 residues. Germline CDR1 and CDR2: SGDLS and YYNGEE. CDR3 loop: CASSALTGDYGYTF. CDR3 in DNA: TGTGCCAGCAGCGCCCTCACAGGGGACTATGGCTACACCTTC.

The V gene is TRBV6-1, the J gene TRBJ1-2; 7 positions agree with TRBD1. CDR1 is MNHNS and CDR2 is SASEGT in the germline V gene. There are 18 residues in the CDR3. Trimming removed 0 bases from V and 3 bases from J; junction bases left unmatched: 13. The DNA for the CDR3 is TGTGCCAGCAGTGAAGCCATCAGACAGGGAGGGTTCGACTATGGCTACACCTTC. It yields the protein CASSEAIRQGGFDYGYTF.